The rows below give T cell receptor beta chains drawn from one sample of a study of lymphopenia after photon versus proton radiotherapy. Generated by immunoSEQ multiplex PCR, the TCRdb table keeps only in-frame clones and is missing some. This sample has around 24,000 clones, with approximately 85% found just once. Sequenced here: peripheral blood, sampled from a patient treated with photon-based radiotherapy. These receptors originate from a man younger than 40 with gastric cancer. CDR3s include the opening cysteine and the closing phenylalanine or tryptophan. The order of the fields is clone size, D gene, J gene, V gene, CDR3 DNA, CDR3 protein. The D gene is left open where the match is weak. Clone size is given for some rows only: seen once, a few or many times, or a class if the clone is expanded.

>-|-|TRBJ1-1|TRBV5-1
TGCGCCAGCAGCTTATTGGATCCGGAGAACACTGAAGCTTTCTTT
CASSLLDPENTEAFF
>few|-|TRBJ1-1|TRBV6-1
TGTGCCAGCAGTGAATACGGGGCGCCCACTGAAGCTTTCTTT
CASSEYGAPTEAFF
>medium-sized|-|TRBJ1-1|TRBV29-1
TGCAGCGCTCGGGGCGGGAAGAACACTGAAGCTTTCTTT
CSARGGKNTEAFF
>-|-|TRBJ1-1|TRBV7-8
TGTGCCAGCAGCCGCCAGGGTTTAGCTGAAGCTTTCTTT
CASSRQGLAEAFF
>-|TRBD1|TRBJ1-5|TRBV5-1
TGCGCCAGCAGCTCGGGACAGGGACTGAATCAGCCCCAGCATTTT
CASSSGQGLNQPQHF
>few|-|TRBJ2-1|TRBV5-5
TGTGCCAGCAGCCCGGGAGGCGGGACAGGAATGGTATATGAGCAGTTCTTC
CASSPGGGTGMVYEQFF
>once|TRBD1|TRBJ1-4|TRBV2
TGTGCCAGCCGAGCGAGACAGGGTGATGAAAAACTGTTTTTT
CASRARQGDEKLFF
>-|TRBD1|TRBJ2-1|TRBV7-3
TGTGCCAGCAGCTCAGGGACAGGGCAAGATGAGCAGTTCTTC
CASSSGTGQDEQFF
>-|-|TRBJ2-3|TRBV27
TGTGCCAGCAGTTCGAGGGAGCGAAGCACAGATACGCAGTATTTT
CASSSRERSTDTQYF
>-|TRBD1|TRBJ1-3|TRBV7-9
TGTGCCAGCAGCCAAACAACCCAGGGGGCGCCTGGAAACACCATATATTTT
CASSQTTQGAPGNTIYF
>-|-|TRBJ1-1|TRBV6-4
TGTGCCAGCAGGAGGACAGCGAACACTGAAGCTTTCTTT
CASRRTANTEAFF
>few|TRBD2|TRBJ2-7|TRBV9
TGTGCCAGCAGCGTAGGGACTAGCGGCTACGAGCAGTACTTC
CASSVGTSGYEQYF